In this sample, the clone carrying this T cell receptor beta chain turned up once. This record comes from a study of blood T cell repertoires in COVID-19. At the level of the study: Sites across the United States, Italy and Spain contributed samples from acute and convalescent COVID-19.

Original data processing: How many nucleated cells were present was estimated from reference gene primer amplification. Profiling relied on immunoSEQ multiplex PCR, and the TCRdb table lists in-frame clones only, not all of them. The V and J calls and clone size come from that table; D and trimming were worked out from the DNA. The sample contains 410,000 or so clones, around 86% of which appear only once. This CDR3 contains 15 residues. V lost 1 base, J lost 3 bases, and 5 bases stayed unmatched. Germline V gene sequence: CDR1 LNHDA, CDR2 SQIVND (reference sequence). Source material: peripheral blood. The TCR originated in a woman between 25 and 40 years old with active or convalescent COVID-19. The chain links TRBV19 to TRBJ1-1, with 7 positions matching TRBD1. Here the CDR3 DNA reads TGTGCCAGTAGTATAGTCGACAGGGTGGACACTGAAGCTTTCTTT. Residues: CASSIVDRVDTEAFF.